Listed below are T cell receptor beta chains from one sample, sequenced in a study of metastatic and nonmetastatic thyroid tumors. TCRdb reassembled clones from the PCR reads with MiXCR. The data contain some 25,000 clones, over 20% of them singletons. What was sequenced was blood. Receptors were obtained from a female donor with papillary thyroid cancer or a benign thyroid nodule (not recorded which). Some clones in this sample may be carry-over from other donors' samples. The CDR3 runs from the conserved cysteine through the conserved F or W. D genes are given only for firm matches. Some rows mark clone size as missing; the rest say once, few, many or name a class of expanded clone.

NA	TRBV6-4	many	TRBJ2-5	TGTGCCAGACCCCTCCCAGCGGAGACGAGCAAGACCCAGTACTTC	CARPLPAETSKTQYF
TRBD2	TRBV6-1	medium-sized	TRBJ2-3	TGTGCCAGCAGTTGGTCTAGCGGGAGGTACGCAGATACGCAGTATTTT	CASSWSSGRYADTQYF
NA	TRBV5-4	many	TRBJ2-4	TGTGCCAGCAGCTCCCCCGGGGCCGACATTCAGTACTTC	CASSSPGADIQYF
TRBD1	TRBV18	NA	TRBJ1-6	TGTGCCAGCTCACCGACAGGGTATGGAGGTTCACCCCTCCACTTT	CASSPTGYGGSPLHF
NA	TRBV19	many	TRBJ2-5	TGTGCCAGTAGTAATCAGCGGCAAGAGACCCAGTACTTC	CASSNQRQETQYF
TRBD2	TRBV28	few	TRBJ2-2	TGTGCCAGCAGTCCCGGACTAGCGGGAGAGTTGGGGGAGCTGTTTTTT	CASSPGLAGELGELFF
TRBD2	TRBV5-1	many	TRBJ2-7	TGCGCCAGCAGCTTTAGCGGGAGCTCCTACGAGCAGTACTTC	CASSFSGSSYEQYF
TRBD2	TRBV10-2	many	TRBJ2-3	TGCGCCAGCAGTGAACAAATGGCTAGCGGGGGTGATACGCAGTATTTT	CASSEQMASGGDTQYF
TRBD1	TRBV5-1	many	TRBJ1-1	TGCGCCAGCAGCTCCGGGACAGTCCTTATGAACACTGAAGCTTTCTTT	CASSSGTVLMNTEAFF
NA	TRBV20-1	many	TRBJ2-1	TGCAGTGCCCAAGGGGCAGGGATCAAATTCAATGAGCAGTTCTTC	CSAQGAGIKFNEQFF
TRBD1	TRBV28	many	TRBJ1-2	TGTGCCAGCAGTTCAAGGAGACAGGGCCCGATCAGGGGCGGCTACACCTTC	CASSSRRQGPIRGGYTF
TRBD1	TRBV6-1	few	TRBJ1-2	TGTGCCAGCAGGTCTACAGGGGGTGGCTACACCTTC	CASRSTGGGYTF
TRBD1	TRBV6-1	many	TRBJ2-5	TGTGCCAGCAGTGAACTCAGGGGGGAGACCCAGTACTTC	CASSELRGETQYF
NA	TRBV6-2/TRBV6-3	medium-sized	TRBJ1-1	TGTGCCAGCAGGATGCTACAGGGCAGGACTGAAGCTTTCTTT	CASRMLQGRTEAFF
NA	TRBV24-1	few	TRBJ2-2	TGTGCCACCAGTGATGTGGGGTGGAGCGGGGAGCTGTTTTTT	CATSDVGWSGELFF
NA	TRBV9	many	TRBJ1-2	TGTGCCAGCAGCGTAGAGGGGACCACTGGCTACACCTTC	CASSVEGTTGYTF
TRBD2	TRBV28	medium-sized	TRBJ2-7	TGTGCCAGCATCTCTAGCGGGGGGTCATTAGAGCAGTACTTC	CASISSGGSLEQYF
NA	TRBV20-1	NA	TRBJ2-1	TGCAGTCCGCGGACGGGACGGATGAGGTTCTTC	CSPRTGRMRFF
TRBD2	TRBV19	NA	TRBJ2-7	TGTGCCAGTAGTTTTCGACTAGCTGGAGACTTCTACGAGCAGTACTTC	CASSFRLAGDFYEQYF
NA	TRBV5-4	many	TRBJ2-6	TGTGCCAGCAGCTTGGTTGGGGGGTCCGCCCCTGGGGCCAACGTCCTGACTTTC	CASSLVGGSAPGANVLTF
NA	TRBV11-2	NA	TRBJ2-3	TGTGCCAGCAGCTCGTCTAGAGGAGGTGCAGATACGCAGTATTTT	CASSSSRGGADTQYF
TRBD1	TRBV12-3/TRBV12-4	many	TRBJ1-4	TGTGCCAGCAGTTCGACAGGGACTAATGAAAAACTGTTTTTT	CASSSTGTNEKLFF
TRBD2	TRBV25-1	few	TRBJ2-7	TGTGCCAGCAGGAGGACTAGCCGGAGCGGGCAGCAGTACTTC	CASRRTSRSGQQYF
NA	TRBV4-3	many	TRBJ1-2	TGCGCCAGCAGCCAAGATGGTGGGGGGCCACACTATGGCTACACCTTC	CASSQDGGGPHYGYTF
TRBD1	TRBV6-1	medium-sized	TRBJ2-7	TGTGCCAGCTCTCAGGGGACAGGTAGGGCCCTCTACGAGCAGTACTTC	CASSQGTGRALYEQYF
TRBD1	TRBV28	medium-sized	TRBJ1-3	TGTGCCAGCACCCTAGGGGGCAGGCTGGCTGGAAACACCATATATTTT	CASTLGGRLAGNTIYF
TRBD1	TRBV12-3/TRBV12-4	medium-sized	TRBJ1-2	TGTGCCAGCAGTTATGGGACAGGGGGCGGGCACACCTTC	CASSYGTGGGHTF
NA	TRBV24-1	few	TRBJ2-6	TGTGCCACCAGTGAAGGGTCCTTCAGCTCTGGGGCCAACGTCCTGACCTTC	CATSEGSFSSGANVLTF
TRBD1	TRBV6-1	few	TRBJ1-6	TGTGCCAGCAGTCCTTTAACCGGGACAGGGAATTCACCCCTCCACTTT	CASSPLTGTGNSPLHF
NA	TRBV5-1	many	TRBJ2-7	TGCGCCAGCAGCTTGGCTTTGGCAGATTCCTACGAGCAGTACTTC	CASSLALADSYEQYF
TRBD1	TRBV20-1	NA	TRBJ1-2	TGCAGCGCTTCCGGGGACAGGGACTATGGCTACACCTTC	CSASGDRDYGYTF
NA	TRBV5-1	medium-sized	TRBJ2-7	TGCGCCAGCAGGTTGAACTACGAGCAGTACTTC	CASRLNYEQYF
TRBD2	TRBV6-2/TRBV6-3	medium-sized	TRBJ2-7	TGTGCCAGCAGTTATGGACTAGCGGGGACCTACGAGCAGTACTTC	CASSYGLAGTYEQYF
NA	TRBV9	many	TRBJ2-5	TGTGCCAGCAGCGGGGCAGGGGGGGACCAAGAGACCCAGTACTTC	CASSGAGGDQETQYF
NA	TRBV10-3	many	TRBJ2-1	TGTGCCATCAGTGAAAGGGCGGACGATGAGCAGTTCTTC	CAISERADDEQFF
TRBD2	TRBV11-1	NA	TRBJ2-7	TGTGCCAGCAGCTTAGAGCTAGCGGGAGGTGGGGCCCACGAGCAGTACTTC	CASSLELAGGGAHEQYF
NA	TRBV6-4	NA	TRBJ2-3	TGTGCCAGCAGCCCGGGACCTGGGGGAACAGATACGCAGTATTTT	CASSPGPGGTDTQYF
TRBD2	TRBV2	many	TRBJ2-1	TGTGCCAGCAGTGTTAATAGCGGGGGGTACAATGAGCAGTTCTTC	CASSVNSGGYNEQFF
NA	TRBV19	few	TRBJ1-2	TGTGCCAGTAGTATCACGGGGGATCGAGTCTATGGCCACACCTTC	CASSITGDRVYGHTF
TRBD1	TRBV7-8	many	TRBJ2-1	TGTGCCAGCAGCTCAGGGACAGGTGGTTTGAACAGTGAGCAGTTCTTC	CASSSGTGGLNSEQFF
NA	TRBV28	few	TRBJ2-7	TGTGCCAGCAGCTTTCCCACTGCATCCTACGAGCAGTACTTC	CASSFPTASYEQYF